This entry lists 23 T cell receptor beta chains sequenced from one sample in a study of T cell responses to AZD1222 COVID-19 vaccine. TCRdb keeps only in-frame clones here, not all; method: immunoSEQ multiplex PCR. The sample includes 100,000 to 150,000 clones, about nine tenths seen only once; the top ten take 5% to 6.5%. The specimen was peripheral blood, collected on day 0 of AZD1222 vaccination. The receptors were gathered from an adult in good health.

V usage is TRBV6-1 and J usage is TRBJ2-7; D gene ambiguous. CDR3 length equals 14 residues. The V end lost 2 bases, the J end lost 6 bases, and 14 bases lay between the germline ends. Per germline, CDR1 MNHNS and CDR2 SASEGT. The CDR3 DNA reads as TGTGCCAGCAGTGAAATCGTCAACAGAGGCGAGCAGTACTTC. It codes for CASSEIVNRGEQYF.

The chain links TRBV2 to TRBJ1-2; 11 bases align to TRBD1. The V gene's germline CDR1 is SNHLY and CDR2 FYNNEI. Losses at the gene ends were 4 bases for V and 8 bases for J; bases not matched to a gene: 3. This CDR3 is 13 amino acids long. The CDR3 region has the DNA TGTGCCAGCAGTGGGACAGGGGGCGAAGGCTACACCTTC. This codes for CASSGTGGEGYTF.

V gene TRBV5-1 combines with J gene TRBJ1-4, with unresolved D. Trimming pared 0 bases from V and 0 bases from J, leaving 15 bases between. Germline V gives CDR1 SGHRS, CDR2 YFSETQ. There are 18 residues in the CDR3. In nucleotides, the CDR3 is TGCGCCAGCAGCTTGGCCCGGCAGGCTCTGGCAACTAATGAAAAACTGTTTTTT. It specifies CASSLARQALATNEKLFF.

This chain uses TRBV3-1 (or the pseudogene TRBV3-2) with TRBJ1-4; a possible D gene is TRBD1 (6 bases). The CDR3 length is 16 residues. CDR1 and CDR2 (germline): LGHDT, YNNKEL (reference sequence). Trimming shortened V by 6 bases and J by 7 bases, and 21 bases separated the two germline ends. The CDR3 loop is CASSYGGGKSGEKLFF. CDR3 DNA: TGTGCCAGCAGTTACGGAGGGGGAAAATCGGGTGAAAAACTGTTTTTT.

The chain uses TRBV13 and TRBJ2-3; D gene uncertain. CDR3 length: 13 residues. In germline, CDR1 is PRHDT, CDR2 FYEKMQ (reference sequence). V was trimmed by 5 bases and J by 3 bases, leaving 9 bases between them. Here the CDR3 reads CASSPRGTDTQYF. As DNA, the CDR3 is TGTGCCAGCAGCCCGCGTGGGACAGATACGCAGTATTTT.

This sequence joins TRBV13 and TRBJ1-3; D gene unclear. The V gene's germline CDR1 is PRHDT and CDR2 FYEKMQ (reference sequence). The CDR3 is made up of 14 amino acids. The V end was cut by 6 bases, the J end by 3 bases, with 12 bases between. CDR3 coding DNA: TGTGCCAGCAGTTCCCCCCAGAATGGAAACACCATATATTTT. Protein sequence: CASSSPQNGNTIYF.

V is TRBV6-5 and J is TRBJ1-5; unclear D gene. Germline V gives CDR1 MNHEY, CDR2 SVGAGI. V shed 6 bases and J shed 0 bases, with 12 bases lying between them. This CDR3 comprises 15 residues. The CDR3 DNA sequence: TGTGCCAGCAGCAGGCGGCAGGATAGCAATCAGCCCCAGCATTTT. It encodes CASSRRQDSNQPQHF.

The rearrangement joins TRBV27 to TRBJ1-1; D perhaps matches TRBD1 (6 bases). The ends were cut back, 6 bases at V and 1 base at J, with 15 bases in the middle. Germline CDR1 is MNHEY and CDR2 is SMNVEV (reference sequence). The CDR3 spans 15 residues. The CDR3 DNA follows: TGTGCCAGCAGACCCAGGACAGCGCCGAACACTGAAGCTTTCTTT. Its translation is CASRPRTAPNTEAFF.

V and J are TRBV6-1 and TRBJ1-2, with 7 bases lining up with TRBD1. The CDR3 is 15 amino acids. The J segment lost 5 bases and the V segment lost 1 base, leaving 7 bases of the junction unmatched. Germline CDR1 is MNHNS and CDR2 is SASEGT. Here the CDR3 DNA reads TGTGCCAGCAGTGAAGTTAGGACAGGATATTATGGCTACACCTTC. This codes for CASSEVRTGYYGYTF.

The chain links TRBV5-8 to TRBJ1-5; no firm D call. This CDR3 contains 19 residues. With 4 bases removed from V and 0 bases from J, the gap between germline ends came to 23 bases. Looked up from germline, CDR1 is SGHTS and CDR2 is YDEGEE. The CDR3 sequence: CASSISWGYGSSSNQPQHF. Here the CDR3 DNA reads TGTGCCAGCAGCATTTCCTGGGGTTATGGGTCTTCTAGCAATCAGCCCCAGCATTTT.

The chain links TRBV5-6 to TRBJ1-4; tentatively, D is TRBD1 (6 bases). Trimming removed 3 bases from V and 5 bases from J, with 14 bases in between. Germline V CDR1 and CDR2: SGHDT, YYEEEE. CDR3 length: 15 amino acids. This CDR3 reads CASSSIQGLNEKLFF. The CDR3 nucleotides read TGTGCCAGCAGCTCAATACAGGGTCTGAATGAAAAACTGTTTTTT.

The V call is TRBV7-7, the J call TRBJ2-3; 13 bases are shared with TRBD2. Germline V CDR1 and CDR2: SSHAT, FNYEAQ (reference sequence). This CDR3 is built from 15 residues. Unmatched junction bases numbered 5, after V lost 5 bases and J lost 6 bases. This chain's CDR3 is CASSPGTSGVDTQYF. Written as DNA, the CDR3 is TGTGCCAGCAGCCCCGGGACTAGCGGGGTGGATACGCAGTATTTT.

The CDR3 reads CSATGRPYAGYTF. CDR3 nucleotide sequence: TGCAGCGCCACGGGACGGCCCTATGCGGGCTACACCTTC. The V gene is TRBV29-1, the J gene TRBJ1-2; perhaps TRBD1 as D (5 bases). V lost 7 bases to trimming and J lost 8 bases, with 20 bases between them. This CDR3 has 13 amino acids. CDR1 and CDR2 from the germline V gene are SQVTM and ANQGSEA.

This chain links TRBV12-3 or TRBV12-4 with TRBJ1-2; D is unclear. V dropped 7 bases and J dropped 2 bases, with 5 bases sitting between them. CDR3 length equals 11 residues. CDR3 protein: CASKENYGYTF. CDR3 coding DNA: TGTGCCAGCAAAGAGAACTATGGCTACACCTTC.

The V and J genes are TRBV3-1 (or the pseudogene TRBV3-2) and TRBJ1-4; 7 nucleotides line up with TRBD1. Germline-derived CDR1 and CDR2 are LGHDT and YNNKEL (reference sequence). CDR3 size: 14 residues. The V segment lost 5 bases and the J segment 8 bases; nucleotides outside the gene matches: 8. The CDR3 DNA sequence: TGTGCCAGCAGCGAGACAGGGTGGGACGAAAAACTGTTTTTT. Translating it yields CASSETGWDEKLFF.

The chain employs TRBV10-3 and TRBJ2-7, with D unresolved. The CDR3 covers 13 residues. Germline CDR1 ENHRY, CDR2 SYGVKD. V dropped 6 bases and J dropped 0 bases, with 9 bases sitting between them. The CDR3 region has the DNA TGTGCCATCAGCAACGGTTCCTCCTACGAGCAGTACTTC. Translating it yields CAISNGSSYEQYF.

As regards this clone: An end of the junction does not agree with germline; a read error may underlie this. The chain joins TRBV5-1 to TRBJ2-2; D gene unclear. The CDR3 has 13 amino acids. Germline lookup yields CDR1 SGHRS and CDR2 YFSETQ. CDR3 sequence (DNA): TGCGCCAGCAGCTTGTCAGACACTGGGGAGCTGTTTTTT. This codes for CASSLSDTGELFF.

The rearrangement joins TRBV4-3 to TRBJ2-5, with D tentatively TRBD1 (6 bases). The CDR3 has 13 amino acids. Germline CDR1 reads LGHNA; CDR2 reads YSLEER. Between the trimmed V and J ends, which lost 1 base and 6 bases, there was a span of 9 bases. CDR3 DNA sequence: TGCGCCAGCAGCCAAGGCAGGGGTCAGACCCAGTACTTC. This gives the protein CASSQGRGQTQYF.

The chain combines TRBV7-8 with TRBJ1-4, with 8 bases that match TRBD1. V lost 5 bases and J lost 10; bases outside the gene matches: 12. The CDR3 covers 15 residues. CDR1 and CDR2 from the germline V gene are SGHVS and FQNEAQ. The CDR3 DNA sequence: TGTGCCAGCAGCCTCGACAGGGGCTTGATGGGAAAACTGTTTTTT. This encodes CASSLDRGLMGKLFF. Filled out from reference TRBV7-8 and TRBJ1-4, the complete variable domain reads GAGVSQSPRYKVAKRGQDVALRCDPISGHVSLFWYQQALGQGPEFLTYFQNEAQLDKSGLPSDRFFAERPEGSVSTLKIQRTQQEDSAVYLCASSLDRGLMGKLFFGSGTQLSVL.

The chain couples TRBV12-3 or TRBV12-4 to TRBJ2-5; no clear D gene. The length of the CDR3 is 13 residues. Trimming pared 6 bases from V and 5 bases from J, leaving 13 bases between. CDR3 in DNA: TGTGCCAGCAGAGGGTTTCAATCGGAGACCCAGTACTTC. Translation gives CASRGFQSETQYF.

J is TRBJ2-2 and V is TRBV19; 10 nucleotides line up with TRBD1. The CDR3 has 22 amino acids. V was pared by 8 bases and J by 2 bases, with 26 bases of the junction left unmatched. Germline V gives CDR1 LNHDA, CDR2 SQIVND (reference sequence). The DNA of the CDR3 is TGTGCCAGTTCTATACTACGACACTCTTCTCCGACAGGGGGCTCTAACACCGGGGAGCTGTTTTTT. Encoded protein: CASSILRHSSPTGGSNTGELFF. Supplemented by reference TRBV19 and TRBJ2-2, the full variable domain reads DGGITQSPKYLFRKEGQNVTLSCEQNLNHDAMYWYRQDPGQGLRLIYYSQIVNDFQKGDIAEGYSVSREKKESFPLTVTSAQKNPTAFYLCASSILRHSSPTGGSNTGELFFGEGSRLTVL.

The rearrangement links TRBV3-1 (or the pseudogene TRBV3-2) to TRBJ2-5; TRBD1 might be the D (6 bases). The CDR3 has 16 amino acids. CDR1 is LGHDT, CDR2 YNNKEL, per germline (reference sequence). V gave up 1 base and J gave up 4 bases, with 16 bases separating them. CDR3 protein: CASSQGRGPRGETQYF. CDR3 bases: TGTGCCAGCAGCCAAGGCAGGGGACCACGAGGAGAGACCCAGTACTTC.

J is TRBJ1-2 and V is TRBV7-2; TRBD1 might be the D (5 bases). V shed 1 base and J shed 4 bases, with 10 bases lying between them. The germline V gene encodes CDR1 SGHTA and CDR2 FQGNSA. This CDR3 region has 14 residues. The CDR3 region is CASSLGGIGYGYTF. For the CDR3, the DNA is TGTGCCAGCAGCTTAGGGGGGATAGGCTATGGCTACACCTTC.